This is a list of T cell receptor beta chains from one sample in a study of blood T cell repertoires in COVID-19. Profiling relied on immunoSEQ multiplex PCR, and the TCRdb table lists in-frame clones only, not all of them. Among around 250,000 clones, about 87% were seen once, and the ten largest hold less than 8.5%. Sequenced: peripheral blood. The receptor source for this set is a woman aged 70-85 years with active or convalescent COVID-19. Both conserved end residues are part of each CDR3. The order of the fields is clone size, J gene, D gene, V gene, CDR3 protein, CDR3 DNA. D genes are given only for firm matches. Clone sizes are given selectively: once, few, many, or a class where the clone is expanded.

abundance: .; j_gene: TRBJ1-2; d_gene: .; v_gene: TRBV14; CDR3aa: CASRKGGEYGYTF; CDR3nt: TGTGCCAGCAGAAAGGGAGGGGAGTATGGCTACACCTTC
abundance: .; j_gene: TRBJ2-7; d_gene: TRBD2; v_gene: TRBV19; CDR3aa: CASSIVGAGDYYEQYF; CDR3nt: TGTGCCAGTAGTATAGTGGGCGCGGGGGACTACTACGAGCAGTACTTC
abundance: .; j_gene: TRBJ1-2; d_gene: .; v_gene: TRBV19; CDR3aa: CASSSQRGQSVGYTF; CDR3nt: TGTGCCAGTAGTAGTCAGCGCGGACAGTCAGTAGGCTACACCTTC
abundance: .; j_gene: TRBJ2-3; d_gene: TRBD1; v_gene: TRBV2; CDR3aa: CASRGESQDRDTDTQYF; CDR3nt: TGTGCCAGCAGGGGAGAATCCCAGGACAGGGACACAGATACGCAGTATTTT
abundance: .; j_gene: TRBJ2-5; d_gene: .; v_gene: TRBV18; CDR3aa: CASSPGGETQYF; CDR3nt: TGTGCCAGCTCACCGGGCGGGGAGACCCAGTACTTC
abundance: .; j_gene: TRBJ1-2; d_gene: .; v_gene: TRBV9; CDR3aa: CASSARGDSYGYTF; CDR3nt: TGTGCCAGCAGCGCCCGGGGGGATTCCTATGGCTACACCTTC
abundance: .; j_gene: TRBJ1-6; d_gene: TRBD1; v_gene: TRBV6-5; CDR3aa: CASSSGQGLGNSPLHF; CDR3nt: TGTGCCAGCAGTTCCGGACAGGGCTTGGGTAATTCACCCCTCCACTTT
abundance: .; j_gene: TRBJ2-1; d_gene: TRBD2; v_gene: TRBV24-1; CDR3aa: CATSDPAAGGPYEQFF; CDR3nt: TGTGCCACCAGTGACCCGGCAGCGGGGGGGCCGTATGAGCAGTTCTTC
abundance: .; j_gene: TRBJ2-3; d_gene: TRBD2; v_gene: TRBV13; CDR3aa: CASSLLAGSTDTQYF; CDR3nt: TGTGCCAGCAGCTTATTAGCGGGGAGTACAGATACGCAGTATTTT
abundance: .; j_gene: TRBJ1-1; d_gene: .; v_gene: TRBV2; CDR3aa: CASERDTNTEAFF; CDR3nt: TGTGCCAGCGAGCGGGATACGAACACTGAAGCTTTCTTT
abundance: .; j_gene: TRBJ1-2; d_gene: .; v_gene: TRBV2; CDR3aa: CASSVQGLSGYTF; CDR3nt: TGTGCCAGCAGTGTTCAGGGGTTGAGTGGCTACACCTTC
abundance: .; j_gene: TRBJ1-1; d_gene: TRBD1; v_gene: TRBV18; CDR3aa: CASSIVGTENTEAFF; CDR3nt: TGTGCCAGCTCCATAGTGGGGACAGAGAACACTGAAGCTTTCTTT
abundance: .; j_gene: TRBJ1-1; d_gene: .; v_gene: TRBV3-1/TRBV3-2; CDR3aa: CASSRGETEAFF; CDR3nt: TGTGCCAGCTCCAGGGGTGAGACTGAAGCTTTCTTT
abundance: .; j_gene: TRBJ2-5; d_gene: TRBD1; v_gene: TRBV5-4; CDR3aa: CASSNPGQQETQYF; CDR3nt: TGTGCCAGCAGCAATCCGGGACAGCAAGAGACCCAGTACTTC
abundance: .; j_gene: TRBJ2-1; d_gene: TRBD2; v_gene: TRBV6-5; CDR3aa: CASRRLAGAYNEQFF; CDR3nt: TGTGCCAGCAGGCGACTAGCGGGGGCCTACAATGAGCAGTTCTTC
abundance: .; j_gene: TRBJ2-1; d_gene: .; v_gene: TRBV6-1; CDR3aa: CASCTGIREQFF; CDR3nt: TGTGCCAGCTGTACAGGGATCCGAGAGCAGTTCTTC
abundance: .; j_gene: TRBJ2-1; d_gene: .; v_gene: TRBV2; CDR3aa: CASSASGEHEQFF; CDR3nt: TGTGCCAGCAGTGCTTCAGGGGAGCATGAGCAGTTCTTC
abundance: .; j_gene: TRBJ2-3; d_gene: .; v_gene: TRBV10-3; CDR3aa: CAIGADSTDTQYF; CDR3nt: TGTGCCATCGGGGCAGACAGCACAGATACGCAGTATTTT
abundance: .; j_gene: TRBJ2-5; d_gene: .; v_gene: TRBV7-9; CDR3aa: CASRHRLGSSKETQYF; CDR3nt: TGTGCCAGCAGACACCGTCTAGGTTCAAGTAAAGAGACCCAGTACTTC
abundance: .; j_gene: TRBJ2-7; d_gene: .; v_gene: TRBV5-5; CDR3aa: CASGLELARYEQYF; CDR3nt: TGTGCCAGCGGCCTGGAACTAGCTCGGTACGAGCAGTACTTC
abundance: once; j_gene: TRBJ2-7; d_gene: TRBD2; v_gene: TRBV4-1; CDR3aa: CASSQVFSGGGEQYF; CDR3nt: TGCGCCAGCAGCCAAGTCTTTAGCGGGGGGGGTGAGCAGTACTTC
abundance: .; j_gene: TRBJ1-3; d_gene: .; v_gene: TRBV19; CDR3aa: CASSGRDTGKLGNTIYF; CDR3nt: TGTGCCAGTAGTGGACGGGACACCGGAAAGCTCGGAAACACCATATATTTT
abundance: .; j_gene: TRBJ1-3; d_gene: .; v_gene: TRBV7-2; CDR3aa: CASSPRGTSGNTIYF; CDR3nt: TGTGCCAGCAGCCCGCGGGGCACCTCTGGAAACACCATATATTTT
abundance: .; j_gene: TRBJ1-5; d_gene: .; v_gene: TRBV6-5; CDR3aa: CASSYGEGDQPQHF; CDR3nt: TGTGCCAGCAGTTACGGGGAGGGTGATCAGCCCCAGCATTTT
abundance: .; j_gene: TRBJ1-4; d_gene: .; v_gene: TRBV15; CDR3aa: CATSRVGGRSEKLFF; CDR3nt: TGTGCCACCAGCAGAGTGGGAGGGAGATCGGAAAAACTGTTTTTT
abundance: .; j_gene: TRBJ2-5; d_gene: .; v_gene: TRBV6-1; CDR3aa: CASSEALGSQETQYF; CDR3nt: TGTGCCAGCAGTGAAGCGCTGGGGAGTCAAGAGACCCAGTACTTC
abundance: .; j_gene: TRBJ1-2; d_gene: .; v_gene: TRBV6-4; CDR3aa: CASSPGTERDYTF; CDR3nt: TGTGCCAGCAGTCCGGGCACAGAGAGGGACTACACCTTC
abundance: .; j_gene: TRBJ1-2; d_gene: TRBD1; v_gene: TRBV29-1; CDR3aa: CSVQQGALGYTF; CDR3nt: TGCAGCGTCCAACAGGGGGCGCTTGGCTACACCTTC
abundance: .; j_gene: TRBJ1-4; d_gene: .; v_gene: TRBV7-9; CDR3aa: CASSPPGEKLFF; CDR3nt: TGTGCCAGCAGCCCCCCGGGTGAAAAACTGTTTTTT
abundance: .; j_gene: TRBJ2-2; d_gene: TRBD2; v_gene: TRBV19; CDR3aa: CASTPGGFNTGELFF; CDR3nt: TGTGCCAGTACCCCGGGGGGGTTTAACACCGGGGAGCTGTTTTTT
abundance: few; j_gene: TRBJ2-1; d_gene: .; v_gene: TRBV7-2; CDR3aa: CATSGPYNEQFF; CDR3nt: TGTGCCACCAGCGGGCCCTACAATGAGCAGTTCTTC
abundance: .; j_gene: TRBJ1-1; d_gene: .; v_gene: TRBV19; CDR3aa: CASSGQGGTEAFF; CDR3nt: TGTGCCAGTAGTGGACAAGGAGGGACTGAAGCTTTCTTT
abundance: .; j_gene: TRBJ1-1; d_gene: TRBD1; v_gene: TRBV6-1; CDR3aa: CATGQGGYTEAFF; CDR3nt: TGTGCCACGGGACAGGGAGGGTACACTGAAGCTTTCTTT
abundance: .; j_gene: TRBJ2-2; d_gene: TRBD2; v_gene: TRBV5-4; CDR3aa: CASSPGLAGAQSTGELFF; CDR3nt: TGTGCCAGCAGCCCGGGACTAGCGGGGGCCCAGAGTACCGGGGAGCTGTTTTTT
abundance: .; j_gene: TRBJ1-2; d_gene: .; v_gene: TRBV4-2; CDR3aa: CASSQDVQSYGYTF; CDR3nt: TGTGCCAGCAGCCAAGATGTGCAGTCCTATGGCTACACCTTC
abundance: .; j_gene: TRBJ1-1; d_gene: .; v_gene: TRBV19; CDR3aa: CASSIRQGMAEAFF; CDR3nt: TGTGCCAGTAGTATACGCCAGGGGATGGCTGAAGCTTTCTTT
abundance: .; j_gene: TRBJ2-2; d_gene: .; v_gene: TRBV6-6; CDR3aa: CASSYVTGELFF; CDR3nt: TGTGCCAGCAGTTACGTAACCGGGGAGCTGTTTTTT
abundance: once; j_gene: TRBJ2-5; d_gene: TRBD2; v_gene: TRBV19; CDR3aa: CASSFRTSRETQYF; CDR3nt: TGTGCCAGTAGTTTCCGGACTAGTAGAGAGACCCAGTACTTC
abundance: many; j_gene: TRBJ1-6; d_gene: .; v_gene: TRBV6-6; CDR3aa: CASSRSPTESSYNSPLHF; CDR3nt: TGTGCCAGCAGCCGAAGTCCGACAGAAAGCTCCTATAATTCACCCCTCCACTTT
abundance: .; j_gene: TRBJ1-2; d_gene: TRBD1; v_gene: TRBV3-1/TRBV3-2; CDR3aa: CASSQPGTGRYGYTF; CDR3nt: TGTGCCAGCAGCCAACCCGGGACAGGGCGGTATGGCTACACCTTC
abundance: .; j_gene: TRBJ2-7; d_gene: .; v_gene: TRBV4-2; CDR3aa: CASSQDSRHSYEQYF; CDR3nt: TGTGCCAGCAGCCAAGATAGCCGGCACTCCTACGAGCAGTACTTC
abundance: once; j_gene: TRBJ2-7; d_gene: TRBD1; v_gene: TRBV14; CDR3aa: CASSPWTGAYEQYF; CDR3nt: TGTGCCAGCAGCCCTTGGACAGGGGCCTACGAGCAGTACTTC
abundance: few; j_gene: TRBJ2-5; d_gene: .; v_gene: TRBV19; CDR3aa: CASSRGPKETQYF; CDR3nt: TGTGCCAGTAGTCGCGGGCCGAAAGAGACCCAGTACTTC
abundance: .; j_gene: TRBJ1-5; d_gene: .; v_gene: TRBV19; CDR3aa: CASSRGLPNQPQHF; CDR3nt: TGTGCCAGTAGTCGGGGACTCCCCAATCAGCCCCAGCATTTT
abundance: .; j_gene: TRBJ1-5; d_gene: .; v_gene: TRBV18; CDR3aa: CASSRRSQGISNQPQHF; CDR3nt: TGTGCCAGCTCACGACGTTCCCAGGGTATTAGCAATCAGCCCCAGCATTTT
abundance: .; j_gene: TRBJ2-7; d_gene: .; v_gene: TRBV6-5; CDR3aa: CASKSPGVEQYF; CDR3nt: TGTGCCAGCAAATCCCCGGGAGTAGAGCAGTACTTC
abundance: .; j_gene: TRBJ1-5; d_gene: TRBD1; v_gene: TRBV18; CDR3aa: CASSPSGQGREGQPQHF; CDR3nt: TGTGCCAGCTCACCCTCGGGACAGGGGCGGGAAGGTCAGCCCCAGCATTTT
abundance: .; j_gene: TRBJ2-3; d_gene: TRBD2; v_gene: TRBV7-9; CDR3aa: CASSSRAGGPVDTQYF; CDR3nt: TGTGCCAGCAGCTCCCGAGCGGGGGGGCCGGTAGATACGCAGTATTTT
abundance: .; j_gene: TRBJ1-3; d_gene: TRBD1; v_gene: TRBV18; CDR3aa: CASSPPTGQGISTIYF; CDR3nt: TGTGCCAGCTCACCACCGACGGGACAGGGGATCAGCACCATATATTTT
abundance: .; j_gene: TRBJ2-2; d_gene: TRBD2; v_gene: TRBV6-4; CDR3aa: CASRVSNSGGVGELFF; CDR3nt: TGTGCCAGCAGGGTCTCAAATAGCGGGGGCGTCGGGGAGCTGTTTTTT
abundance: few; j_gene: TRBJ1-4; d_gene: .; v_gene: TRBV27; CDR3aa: CASSLSQGGEKLFF; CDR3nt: TGTGCCAGCAGTTTGAGTCAGGGTGGTGAAAAACTGTTTTTT